Given below is one TCR beta chain in context. The junction differs from germline at one of its ends, possibly a read error. TCRdb fed the reads into MiXCR, producing one record per CDR3 protein. Among 680,000 or so distinct CDR3 sequences, roughly 36% were seen once, and the ten largest hold around 3%. The data are from a study of T cell repertoires in cytomegalovirus infection. The CDR3 spans 15 residues. In germline, CDR1 is MNHNS, CDR2 SASEGT. The sequenced sample consisted of PBMCs. This chain uses TRBV6-1 with TRBJ1-3, with D perhaps TRBD1 (6 bases). The source of this sequence is a human donor in good health (CMV status not recorded). Some clones in this sample may be carry-over from other donors' samples. The CDR3 is CAISPSGAWGNTIYF. The CDR3 coding sequence is TGTGCCATCAGTCCTTCGGGGGCGTGGGGAAACACCATATATTTT.